A selection of T cell receptor beta chains follows, all from one sample in a study of blood T cell repertoires in COVID-19. Clones were sequenced by immunoSEQ multiplex PCR, and TCRdb holds only the in-frame ones, with some missing. In the table there are fewer than 250,000 clones, approximately 80% of which are singletons. Input material: peripheral blood. These receptors were taken from a man aged 25-45 years with active or convalescent COVID-19. The conserved cysteine and the conserved F or W are not part of the CDR3 here. Not every row has a clone size; where given, it reads once, few, many or a size class.

TRBJ2-3	TRBV27	-	ASSLIAGAPLATDTQY
TRBJ2-1	TRBV7-2	-	ASSSHSGLSYNEQF
TRBJ1-4	TRBV18	-	ASSQGTGGKLF
TRBJ2-2	TRBV28	-	ASSLWLAGGELF
TRBJ2-7	TRBV29-1	-	SVEVGTGKGEQY
TRBJ2-1	TRBV9	-	ASSVAGTGLSEQF
TRBJ1-1	TRBV29-1	-	SVDRNTEAF
TRBJ2-3	TRBV10-2	-	ASSHTGADTQY
TRBJ2-3	TRBV5-1	-	ASSYQLAGAADTQY
TRBJ1-6	TRBV6-5	-	ASSMGGGLNSPLH
TRBJ2-3	TRBV7-9	-	ASSLGPDYGGTDTQY
TRBJ2-4	TRBV6-5	-	ASSMGLAAKNIQY
TRBJ2-7	TRBV5-4	-	ASSAGQGLSYEQY
TRBJ1-1	TRBV7-8	-	ASSLGAGTTEAF
TRBJ2-1	TRBV4-2	-	ASSQERAGGRSGEQF
TRBJ1-6	TRBV5-8	once	ASSFEAYNSPLH
TRBJ1-3	TRBV5-6	-	ASSFAAWLSGNTIY
TRBJ2-2	TRBV6-2/TRBV6-3	-	ASSYRGELF
TRBJ1-4	TRBV15	-	ATSGGATNEKLF
TRBJ2-2	TRBV27	few	ASSFGGPSTGELF
TRBJ2-7	TRBV11-2	-	ASSFGGGLSYEQY
TRBJ1-5	TRBV19	few	ASLDRVGNQPQH
TRBJ1-5	TRBV4-3	-	ASSQDGGVGQPQH
TRBJ2-7	TRBV5-6	-	ASSSPDRGPYEQY
TRBJ2-3	TRBV27	-	ASSFLGTSGGRTDTQY
TRBJ1-6	TRBV6-5	-	ASSYTAYSPLH
TRBJ2-2	TRBV7-9	-	ALTGQGGAGELF
TRBJ1-1	TRBV6-2/TRBV6-3	-	ASSYIGNTEAF
TRBJ1-6	TRBV2	-	ASSEERTNSPLH
TRBJ2-2	TRBV19	once	ASVGERSTGELF
TRBJ2-7	TRBV27	-	ASSPLTRLEQY
TRBJ2-2	TRBV28	-	ASMSGDTGELF
TRBJ1-4	TRBV7-2	-	ASSLYSTAANEKLF
TRBJ1-1	TRBV6-5	few	ASMLQGRTEAF
TRBJ2-1	TRBV7-9	-	ASSPRRGGAEEQF
TRBJ2-7	TRBV5-1	-	ASSGGTSSDYEQY
TRBJ2-1	TRBV28	-	ASTGTGGYEQF
TRBJ2-1	TRBV5-1	-	ASSYDSFNEQF
TRBJ2-3	TRBV24-1	-	ATSDLPLDSRDTQY
TRBJ2-7	TRBV28	-	ASSLRDRGEY